Below, 29 T cell receptor beta chains from the same sample are listed, as sequenced in a study of a mutant IDH1 vaccine in newly diagnosed glioma (dated by TCRdb to the early 2020s). Their target antigens are unknown. The meaning of the sample's time point label: week 35, safety follow-up. Every vaccine dose consisted of 300 ug of a 20-mer mutant IDH1 peptide in Montanide, administered subcutaneously together with topical imiquimod. The protocol used for the library was the immunoSEQ multiplex PCR assay. As stored in TCRdb, this immuneACCESS dataset retains in-frame rearrangements with V and J assigned. A fraction of the clones does not appear; measured against another copy, unresolved V genes explain less than half of the discrepancy, and the remainder lacks a known reason. The sample includes about 50,000 clones, with over 80% observed a single time. The ten largest clones add up to roughly 2.4% of the sample.

Material: PBMCs, obtained from a glioma patient whose treatment included an IDH1 peptide vaccine. All receptors come from a middle-aged man with glioma.

This clone occurred a few times. The chain joins TRBV30 to TRBJ1-2, with TRBD1 matching 10 bases. V was clipped by 3 bases and J by 2 bases; unmatched bases: 18. The CDR3 totals 19 residues. The V gene's germline CDR1 is GTSNPN and CDR2 SVGIG (reference sequence). This CDR3 is CAWRQISGQGLVGNYGYTF. CDR3 DNA: TGTGCCTGGAGACAAATCTCGGGACAGGGGCTCGTCGGCAACTATGGCTACACCTTC.

This chain joins TRBV14 and TRBJ1-3; the D gene is possibly TRBD1 (5 bases). Germline V gene data show CDR1 as SGHDN and CDR2 as FVKESK. Trimming stripped 3 bases from V and 2 bases from J, with 20 bases between. The CDR3 covers 18 residues. The CDR3 DNA is TGTGCCAGCAGCCATATAGTCACAGGAGCGGTCGCTGGAAACACCATATATTTT. It codes for CASSHIVTGAVAGNTIYF.

The gene calls are TRBV7-9 and TRBJ1-1; 7 bases fit TRBD1. The CDR3 contains 16 residues. The J segment lost 2 bases and the V segment lost 3 bases, leaving 9 bases of the junction unmatched. Germline CDR1 SEHNR, CDR2 FQNEAQ (reference sequence). The CDR3 reads CASSFASTGSNTEAFF. As DNA, the CDR3 is TGTGCCAGCAGCTTCGCATCGACAGGGTCAAACACTGAAGCTTTCTTT.

This clone has a handful of counts. This chain connects TRBV10-2 to TRBJ1-1; D unresolved. With 0 bases removed from V and 8 bases from J, the gap between germline ends came to 7 bases. This CDR3 spans 12 amino acids. CDR1 WSHSY and CDR2 SAAADI come from the germline V gene. This CDR3 is CASSESSWEAFF. CDR3 nucleotide sequence: TGCGCCAGCAGTGAGTCCAGTTGGGAAGCTTTCTTT.

V is TRBV6-5 and J is TRBJ1-1; D gene ambiguous. This CDR3 has 13 amino acids. The V end lost 0 bases, the J end lost 9 bases, and 11 bases lay between the germline ends. Germline CDR1 and CDR2: MNHEY and SVGAGI. The CDR3 region has the DNA TGTGCCAGCAGTTACTCGAATAGGTGGCAAGCTTTCTTT. Its protein product is CASSYSNRWQAFF.

This chain connects TRBV30 to TRBJ1-1; maybe TRBD1 (6 bases). Trimming removed 3 bases from V and 7 bases from J, with 21 bases in between. The CDR3 runs to 15 residues. Per germline, CDR1 GTSNPN and CDR2 SVGIG (reference sequence). CDR3 DNA: TGTGCCTGGAGGGTCGGGCCAGGGGCCCAGGATGAAGCTTTCTTT. Translating it yields CAWRVGPGAQDEAFF. The entire variable domain, with the rest obtained from reference TRBV30 and TRBJ1-1, is as follows: SQTIHQWPATLVQPVGSPLSLECTVEGTSNPNLYWYRQAAGRGLQLLFYSVGIGQISSEVPQNLSASRPQDRQFILSSKKLLLSDSGFYLCAWRVGPGAQDEAFFGQGTRLTVV.

V usage is TRBV19 and J usage is TRBJ2-7; the D gene is possibly TRBD2 (6 bases). The CDR3 spans 14 residues. Germline V CDR1 and CDR2: LNHDA, SQIVND (reference sequence). Trimming left V 8 bases short and J 2 bases short, with 16 bases between. The CDR3 protein is CASSSSVPPYEQYF. CDR3 in DNA: TGTGCCAGTTCTTCTAGCGTACCTCCCTACGAGCAGTACTTC. The whole variable domain, filled in from reference TRBV19 and TRBJ2-7, reads DGGITQSPKYLFRKEGQNVTLSCEQNLNHDAMYWYRQDPGQGLRLIYYSQIVNDFQKGDIAEGYSVSREKKESFPLTVTSAQKNPTAFYLCASSSSVPPYEQYFGPGTRLTVT.

In DNA form, the CDR3 reads TGTGCCAGCAGTGACAGGGTATCCACATTCTCCCCCACAAACACCATATATTTT. Translating gives CASSDRVSTFSPTNTIYF. The chain employs TRBV2 and TRBJ1-3, with D possibly being TRBD1 (5 bases). This CDR3 spans 18 amino acids. Germline CDR1 reads SNHLY; CDR2 reads FYNNEI. Trimming left V 3 bases short and J 6 bases short, with 24 bases between.

The chain has TRBV7-3 and TRBJ2-5; 12 bases align to TRBD1. Germline values: CDR1 SGHTA, CDR2 FQGTGA. V shed 5 bases, J shed 5 bases, and the junction held 3 bases outside the gene matches. The CDR3 is 14 residues long. The CDR3: CASSTGTGGETQYF. CDR3 sequence (DNA): TGTGCCAGCAGCACCGGGACAGGGGGCGAGACCCAGTACTTC.

The chain links TRBV11-2 to TRBJ1-1, with D uncertain. CDR3 length: 13 residues. Trimming took off 1 base at V and 8 bases at J, with 11 bases between the two ends. Germline CDR1 is SGHAT and CDR2 is FQNNGV. The CDR3, as DNA: TGTGCCAGCAGCTTAGTCGGGGTCCCCGAAGCTTTCTTT. Residues: CASSLVGVPEAFF.

The genes are TRBV10-2 and TRBJ2-7, with 7 bases fitting TRBD1. The CDR3 loop spans 19 amino acids. Unmatched junction bases numbered 21, after V lost 2 bases and J lost 5 bases. Per the germline V gene, CDR1 is WSHSY and CDR2 is SAAADI. The CDR3 loop is CASSETRLRPGQPPDEQYF. Written as DNA, the CDR3 is TGCGCCAGCAGTGAGACCCGGTTAAGACCGGGACAGCCTCCCGACGAGCAGTACTTC.

The chain combines TRBV4-3 with TRBJ2-7, with a weak D call TRBD1 (5 bases). Germline V gene lookup returns CDR1 LGHNA and CDR2 YSLEER. The CDR3 loop spans 17 amino acids. V shed 6 bases and J shed 0 bases, with 21 bases lying between them. The CDR3 DNA follows: TGCGCCAGCAGTCCAGTAAAAGGGCAGGGAAACTCCTACGAGCAGTACTTC. Amino acid sequence: CASSPVKGQGNSYEQYF.

The CDR3 region has the DNA TGTGCCACTACTAACTATGGCTACACCTTC. This translates into CATTNYGYTF. V and J are TRBV28 and TRBJ1-2; D remains unclear. V lost 10 bases and J lost 0, with 3 bases in between. CDR1 is MDHEN, CDR2 SYDVKM, per germline. This CDR3 has 10 residues.

This chain uses TRBV5-5 with TRBJ2-1; D remains ambiguous. Germline V gives CDR1 SGHKS, CDR2 YYEKEE (reference sequence). The ends were cut back, 0 bases at V and 1 base at J, with 17 bases in the middle. This CDR3 comprises 18 residues. The CDR3 region has the DNA TGTGCCAGCAGCTTGGTCGCAGTTAGACTCACGTCCTACAATGAGCAGTTCTTC. Translating gives CASSLVAVRLTSYNEQFF.

The rearrangement joins TRBV6-1 to TRBJ1-5; D unclear. V lost 7 bases, J lost 4 bases, and 11 bases lay in between. There are 13 residues in the CDR3. CDR1 and CDR2 from the germline V gene are MNHNS and SASEGT. The CDR3 DNA sequence: TGTGCCAGCACGCCAGGCCTTAATCAGCCCCAGCATTTT. Translating it yields CASTPGLNQPQHF.

The rearrangement uses TRBV9 and TRBJ2-6; 9 bases fit TRBD1. This CDR3 contains 16 residues. J gave up 4 bases and V 1 base, and 3 bases lay outside the gene matches. The germline CDR1 and CDR2 sequences are SGDLS and YYNGEE. This chain's CDR3 is CASSVTGGFGANVLTF. The CDR3, as DNA: TGTGCCAGCAGCGTAACAGGGGGCTTCGGGGCCAACGTCCTGACTTTC.

The chain is built from TRBV7-6 and TRBJ2-1; TRBD1 aligns across 7 bases. V shed 1 base, J shed 10 bases, and the junction held 7 bases outside the gene matches. CDR3 length: 14 amino acids. From germline, CDR1 is SGHVS and CDR2 FNYEAQ. CDR3 DNA: TGTGCCAGCAGCTTAGGAGGGACAGTGGAGGAGCAGTTCTTC. It is translated as CASSLGGTVEEQFF.

V gene TRBV2 combines with J gene TRBJ2-7, with 11 positions matching TRBD1. The CDR3 is made up of 15 amino acids. The germline V gene has CDR1 SNHLY and CDR2 FYNNEI. The trim removed 6 bases at V and 0 bases at J, leaving 4 bases unmatched. CDR3 sequence: CASRRGQGVSYEQYF. The CDR3 region has the DNA TGTGCCAGCAGGAGGGGACAGGGGGTCTCCTACGAGCAGTACTTC.

The chain joins TRBV15 to TRBJ2-5, with 7 bases aligning to TRBD1. Gene TRBJ2-7 matches the end of the DNA better, so the J call may be wrong. Germline V lookup: CDR1 LNHNV, CDR2 YYDKDF (reference sequence). The length of the CDR3 is 15 residues. The CDR3 loop is CATSSQRTGVNEQYF. CDR3 DNA: TGTGCCACCAGCAGTCAACGGACAGGTGTCAACGAGCAGTACTTC.

The gene calls are TRBV5-1 and TRBJ1-6; 9 nucleotides agree with TRBD1. J lost 10 bases, V lost 5 bases, and 10 bases had no gene match. Looked up from germline, CDR1 is SGHRS and CDR2 is YFSETQ. The CDR3 is 15 residues long. The chain's CDR3 is CASSLMGQGASPLHF. The CDR3 coding sequence is TGCGCCAGCAGTTTAATGGGACAGGGCGCATCACCCCTCCACTTT. Looking up the rest from reference TRBV5-1 and TRBJ1-6 gives the full variable domain: KAGVTQTPRYLIKTRGQQVTLSCSPISGHRSVSWYQQTPGQGLQFLFEYFSETQRNKGNFPGRFSGRQFSNSRSEMNVSTLELGDSALYLCASSLMGQGASPLHFGNGTRLTVT.

This chain connects TRBV5-6 to TRBJ2-5; tentative D call: TRBD2 (6 bases). The germline V gene encodes CDR1 SGHDT and CDR2 YYEEEE. Trimming took off 3 bases at V and 5 bases at J, with 11 bases between the two ends. The CDR3 extends over 13 amino acids. This chain's CDR3 is CASSWEVTETQYF. The CDR3 region has the DNA TGTGCCAGCAGCTGGGAGGTCACGGAGACCCAGTACTTC.

This chain links TRBV18 with TRBJ2-1; D gene unclear. Trimming stripped 4 bases from V and 7 bases from J, with 8 bases between. This CDR3 has 12 amino acids. In germline, CDR1 is KGHSH, CDR2 LQKENI. Here the CDR3 DNA reads TGTGCCAGCTCACTCATTAGGAATGAGCAGTTCTTC. The encoded protein is CASSLIRNEQFF.

The chain combines TRBV15 with TRBJ2-7, with 8 bases lining up with TRBD2. With 8 bases clipped from V and 5 bases from J, the junction kept 8 bases outside the gene matches. CDR1 is LNHNV, CDR2 YYDKDF, per germline (reference sequence). This CDR3 is 13 amino acids long. In DNA form, the CDR3 reads TGTGCCACCTCCGGGGGGGGTGTCCACGAGCAGTACTTC. This encodes CATSGGGVHEQYF.

The rearrangement joins TRBV5-4 to TRBJ1-2; 8 positions agree with TRBD1. J gave up 2 bases and V 4 bases, and 7 bases lay outside the gene matches. This CDR3 region has 15 residues. CDR1 SGHNT and CDR2 YYREEE come from the germline V gene (reference sequence). The CDR3 protein is CASSPRQGRNYGYTF. The CDR3 DNA is TGTGCCAGCAGCCCGAGACAGGGGCGGAACTATGGCTACACCTTC.

Only a few counts were recorded for this clone. The rearrangement joins TRBV5-1 to TRBJ2-3; D tentatively reads TRBD1 or TRBD2 (5 bases each). Trimming removed 0 bases from V and 4 bases from J, with 18 bases in between. CDR1 is SGHRS and CDR2 is YFSETQ in the germline V gene. The CDR3 totals 17 residues. This chain's CDR3 is CASSLAPPPGRADTQYF. The CDR3 region has the DNA TGCGCCAGCAGCTTGGCCCCCCCACCGGGACGGGCAGATACGCAGTATTTT.

The chain joins TRBV27 to TRBJ2-3; D not resolved. The V end was cut by 1 base, the J end by 2 bases, with 4 bases between. This CDR3 contains 13 residues. CDR1 MNHEY and CDR2 SMNVEV come from the germline V gene (reference sequence). The CDR3 protein is CASSLYHTDTQYF. CDR3 coding DNA: TGTGCCAGCAGTTTATACCACACAGATACGCAGTATTTT.

V gene TRBV5-8 combines with J gene TRBJ1-4, with unresolved D. In germline, CDR1 is SGHTS, CDR2 YDEGEE. The V end lost 4 bases, the J end lost 4 bases, and 11 bases lay between the germline ends. This CDR3 has 14 amino acids. This CDR3 reads CASSSRGVNEKLFF. In DNA form, the CDR3 reads TGTGCCAGCAGCAGTCGGGGAGTTAATGAAAAACTGTTTTTT.

The chain couples TRBV30 to TRBJ1-4; D remains ambiguous. This CDR3 comprises 15 residues. The germline V and J ends were trimmed by 0 bases and 0 bases, with 8 bases remaining between them. Germline V gene lookup returns CDR1 GTSNPN and CDR2 SVGIG (reference sequence). The CDR3 nucleotides read TGTGCCTGGAGTGTGACCGATGCAACTAATGAAAAACTGTTTTTT. This sequence encodes CAWSVTDATNEKLFF.

The V and J genes are TRBV7-8 and TRBJ2-7, with TRBD1 identical over 8 bases. Germline V gives CDR1 SGHVS, CDR2 FQNEAQ. V lost 5 bases to trimming and J lost 6 bases; unmatched junction nucleotides: 12. The CDR3 loop spans 15 amino acids. In nucleotides, the CDR3 is TGTGCCAGCAGCCCTCAGGGGGCGAATTATGGCGAGCAGTACTTC. Its protein product is CASSPQGANYGEQYF.